What follows are 31 T cell receptor beta chains derived from one specimen sequenced in a study of T cells in women clearing cervical HPV infection (dated by TCRdb to 2016 to 2018). The method was the immunoSEQ multiplex PCR assay. Drawn from immuneACCESS, this table holds only the in-frame rearrangements with V and J called that TCRdb kept. Clones are partly lost; checked studies trace under half to an unresolved V gene and leave the rest unexplained. The sample table on file contains fewer than 35,000 clones. The ten most abundant clones make up roughly 7.3% of the sample. What was sequenced was blood buffy coat. Receptors originate from a woman aged 18-70 years with a cervical HPV16 infection that either progressed to CIN3+ or cleared (not recorded which).

On this clone: The read ends 3 residues shy of where the CDR3 ends; the end is completed using the germline J gene. The chain carries TRBV30 and TRBJ1-4, with 7 nucleotides matching TRBD1. CDR1 and CDR2 from the germline V gene are GTSNPN and SVGIG (reference sequence). After removal of 5 bases from V and 4 bases from J, the junction contained 4 bases not matched to a gene. The CDR3 extends over 13 amino acids. The CDR3 reads CAWGTDVNEKLFF. CDR3 DNA (partial): TGTGCCTGGGGGACAGACGTTAATGAAAAA.

In the case of this clone: The read falls 3 residues short of the CDR3 end, and the missing part is taken from the germline J gene. Other DNA sequences of this sample code for an identical CDR3. The rearrangement uses TRBV7-9 and TRBJ1-3, with D unresolved. The CDR3 extends over 15 amino acids. Germline V gives CDR1 SEHNR, CDR2 FQNEAQ (reference sequence). V shed 5 bases and J shed 1 base, with 12 bases lying between them. CDR3 DNA (partial): TGTGCCAGCAGCCTCACCCCCAGGTCTGGAAACACC. Encoded protein: CASSLTPRSGNT. The whole CDR3 region reads CASSLTPRSGNTIYF.

About this clone: The CDR3 extends 3 residues past the end of the read, so its final part is completed from the germline J gene. The V and J genes are TRBV18 and TRBJ1-5, with D unclear. The CDR3 consists of 13 residues. Per the germline V gene, CDR1 is KGHSH and CDR2 is LQKENI. Trimming left V 5 bases short and J 6 bases short, with 11 bases between. CDR3 in amino acids: CASSVQFTQPQHF. CDR3 DNA, as far as it was read: TGTGCCAGCTCAGTACAATTTACTCAGCCC.

As concerns this clone: The sequence runs out 3 residues before the end of the CDR3; the remainder is reconstructed from the germline J gene. This chain connects TRBV10-3 to TRBJ2-5, with D tentatively TRBD2 (6 bases). The CDR3 loop spans 15 amino acids. The germline V gene encodes CDR1 ENHRY and CDR2 SYGVKD. Trimming stripped 0 bases from V and 4 bases from J, with 12 bases between. The covered CDR3 bases are TGTGCCATCAGTGAGTCTTACTCCGGGGGAGAGACC. Its protein product is CAISESYSGGET. The whole CDR3 sequence reads CAISESYSGGETQYF.

Remarks on this clone: The read ends 3 residues shy of where the CDR3 ends; the end is completed using the germline J gene. The rearrangement links TRBV11-2 to TRBJ2-7, with D unresolved. Germline V gene data show CDR1 as SGHAT and CDR2 as FQNNGV. The CDR3 contains 15 residues. Trimming left V 2 bases short and J 4 bases short, with 15 bases between. CDR3 DNA, as far as it was read: TGTGCCAGCAGCTTAAGTAGTGGGCCTGAATACGAG. The encoded protein is CASSLSSGPEYE. The complete CDR3 sequence is CASSLSSGPEYEQYF.

About this clone itself: One junction end does not reproduce the germline sequence, and a read error may be involved. The missing CDR3 end, 3 residues past where the read stops, is filled in from the germline J gene. The rearrangement joins TRBV7-7 to TRBJ2-1; TRBD2 matches at 14 bases. There are 16 residues in the CDR3. Germline V gene sequence: CDR1 SSHAT, CDR2 FNYEAQ (reference sequence). Partial CDR3 DNA: TGTGCTAGCAGCTTAGGGACTAGCGGGAGCATGAGTGAG. Translating gives CASSLGTSGSMSE. The CDR3 in its entirety is CASSLGTSGSMSEQFF.

The CDR3 is CSARAGWRGGGNEQFF. The CDR3 bases that were read are TGCAGTGCTAGAGCTGGATGGCGGGGGGGTGGGAATGAG. The V and J genes are TRBV20-1 and TRBJ2-1; 9 bases line up with TRBD2. Coverage ceases 3 residues before the CDR3 finishes, and the germline J gene fills in the end. Germline CDR1 is DFQATT and CDR2 is SNEGSKA (reference sequence). The CDR3 is 16 amino acids. Trimming took 1 base from V and 7 from J; bases not matched to a gene: 11.

Concerning this clone itself: A junction end diverges from the germline sequence, so it may reflect a read error. The CDR3 is cut off 3 residues early in the read; its end comes from the germline J gene. V gene TRBV7-2 combines with J gene TRBJ1-3; tentative D call: TRBD1 (5 bases). Germline V gene lookup returns CDR1 SGHTA and CDR2 FQGNSA. This CDR3 region has 15 residues. The CDR3 DNA, read in part, is TGTGCCAGCAGCTTAGCTTGGGGCTCTGGAAACACA. Protein sequence: CASSLAWGSGNT. The whole CDR3 sequence is CASSLAWGSGNTIYF.

In regard to this clone: The read halts 3 residues ahead of the CDR3 end, with the missing end drawn from the germline J gene. The chain couples TRBV20-1 to TRBJ2-3; 8 bases map to TRBD1. J was trimmed by 4 bases and V by 3 bases; bases with no gene match: 3. The CDR3 has 13 residues. CDR1 is DFQATT and CDR2 is SNEGSKA in the germline V gene (reference sequence). The CDR3: CSASPGGADTQYF. The covered CDR3 bases are TGCAGTGCTAGCCCAGGGGGCGCAGATACG.

Points on this clone: The observed sequence ends 3 residues before the CDR3 terminus, with the missing tail filled in from the germline J gene. J is TRBJ1-1 and V is TRBV5-1; 8 bases map to TRBD1. Trimming removed 3 bases from V and 0 bases from J; junction bases left unmatched: 10. CDR1 and CDR2 from the germline V gene are SGHRS and YFSETQ. The CDR3 contains 17 residues. CDR3 DNA (partial): TGCGCCAGCAGCTCGCCAAAGGACAGGGCATTGAACACTGAA. Protein product: CASSSPKDRALNTE. The full CDR3 reads CASSSPKDRALNTEAFF.

The CDR3 loop is CASSLPGTDYEQYF. The sequenced CDR3 bases are TGTGCCAGCAGCTTACCCGGGACAGACTACGAG. The rearrangement uses TRBV11-2 and TRBJ2-7; 7 nucleotides line up with TRBD1. The sequence runs out 3 residues before the end of the CDR3; the remainder is reconstructed from the germline J gene. CDR1 is SGHAT, CDR2 FQNNGV, per germline. The CDR3 consists of 14 residues. The trim removed 2 bases at V and 3 bases at J, leaving 4 bases unmatched.

As for this clone: The read ends 3 residues before the CDR3 terminus; that terminus is restored from the germline J gene. The chain employs TRBV18 and TRBJ2-3; weak D call: TRBD2 (5 bases). Germline V lookup: CDR1 KGHSH, CDR2 LQKENI. V was shortened by 0 bases and J by 4 bases, with 11 bases between the two germline ends. The CDR3 loop spans 15 amino acids. CDR3 DNA (partial): TGTGCCAGCTCACCACCGAGAATCGGGGCAGATACG. This encodes CASSPPRIGADT. The full-length CDR3 reads as CASSPPRIGADTQYF.

CDR3 DNA (partial): TGTGCCAGCAGCGCCTACCTGGACAATGAA. It is translated as CASSAYLDNE. The full CDR3 is CASSAYLDNEAFF. The rearrangement links TRBV7-3 to TRBJ1-1, with a tentative D call TRBD1 (5 bases). The CDR3 goes on 3 residues after the read ends, and that part is filled in from the germline J gene. In germline, CDR1 is SGHTA, CDR2 FQGTGA. The germline V and J ends were trimmed by 5 bases and 7 bases, with 14 bases remaining between them. There are 13 residues in the CDR3.

Turning to this clone: The CDR3 is cut off 3 residues early in the read; its end comes from the germline J gene. The V and J genes are TRBV29-1 and TRBJ1-1; 9 nucleotides align to TRBD1. Germline lookup yields CDR1 SQVTM and CDR2 ANQGSEA. The CDR3 extends over 13 amino acids. V trimming: 5 bases; J trimming: 4 bases; junction bases outside the gene matches: 5. The CDR3 loop is CSVYETGGTEAFF. The part of the CDR3 DNA that was read is TGCAGCGTTTACGAGACAGGGGGCACTGAA.

Note on this clone: The CDR3 is cut off 3 residues early in the read; its end comes from the germline J gene. The chain combines TRBV5-1 with TRBJ1-2; D perhaps matches TRBD1 (5 bases). The CDR3 runs 14 residues. Germline-derived CDR1 and CDR2 are SGHRS and YFSETQ. This chain's CDR3 is CASKTQWGLNDYTF. CDR3 DNA (partial): TGCGCCAGCAAAACGCAATGGGGACTTAATGAC.

On this clone: The sequenced fragment ends 3 residues before the CDR3 boundary, so the rest is inferred from the germline J gene. This rearrangement joins TRBV18 to TRBJ2-2, with D uncertain. The CDR3 contains 16 residues. Germline values: CDR1 KGHSH, CDR2 LQKENI. The CDR3: CASSPGGRPLTSPLFF. CDR3 bases read: TGTGCCAGCTCACCCGGCGGCAGACCCTTAACTTCACCG.

Concerning this clone: The read falls 3 residues short of the CDR3 end, and the missing part is taken from the germline J gene. The chain links TRBV7-9 to TRBJ2-2; D remains ambiguous. Germline-derived CDR1 and CDR2 are SEHNR and FQNEAQ (reference sequence). Trimming pared 5 bases from V and 4 bases from J, leaving 14 bases between. The CDR3 is 15 amino acids. The sequenced part of the CDR3 DNA is TGTGCCAGCAGCCACCAGGCCGAGGTCACCGGGGAG. Residues: CASSHQAEVTGE. In full, the CDR3 is CASSHQAEVTGELFF.

Comment on this clone: The CDR3 end falls 3 residues outside the read, so it is completed with the germline J gene. The chain joins TRBV20-1 to TRBJ1-1; 12 bases align to TRBD1. V was pared by 6 bases and J by 4 bases, with 9 bases of the junction left unmatched. CDR3 length: 15 amino acids. Germline V gene data show CDR1 as DFQATT and CDR2 as SNEGSKA (reference sequence). Incomplete CDR3 DNA: TGCAGTGCCCGCCCCCCGGGACAGGGGGCCACTGAA. It is translated as CSARPPGQGATE. The whole CDR3 is CSARPPGQGATEAFF.

The CDR3 reads CSASPGSGANVLTF. CDR3 DNA (partial): TGCAGTGCTAGCCCGGGCTCTGGGGCCAACGTC. The chain recombines TRBV20-1 with TRBJ2-6; D call uncertain. With the read ending 3 residues before the CDR3 end, the germline J gene is used to fill in that end. Germline V lookup: CDR1 DFQATT, CDR2 SNEGSKA (reference sequence). Trimming stripped 3 bases from V and 0 bases from J, with 6 bases between. The CDR3 spans 14 residues.

In regard to this clone: The read stops 3 residues short of the end of the CDR3; the missing end is completed from the germline J gene. This chain joins TRBV20-1 and TRBJ2-5; 10 bases are a match to TRBD1. This CDR3 is 16 amino acids long. Per germline, CDR1 DFQATT and CDR2 SNEGSKA (reference sequence). The junction had 9 bases not matched to a gene; V was cut back by 0 bases and J by 5 bases. The CDR3 region is CSARDRQGARGETQYF. The sequenced CDR3 bases are TGCAGTGCTAGAGACCGACAGGGGGCGCGTGGGGAGACC.

Regarding this clone: The read gets to within 3 residues of the CDR3 end, and the germline J gene fills in the rest. Other DNA sequences within the sample encode an identical CDR3. This chain uses TRBV13 with TRBJ2-3; 16 bases line up with TRBD2. Germline V gene data show CDR1 as PRHDT and CDR2 as FYEKMQ (reference sequence). V lost 5 bases, J lost 2 bases, and 13 bases stayed unmatched. This CDR3 contains 20 residues. Here the CDR3 reads CASSPGTSGRASLDTDTQYF. Partial CDR3 DNA: TGTGCCAGCAGCCCCGGGACTAGCGGGAGGGCCTCATTGGACACAGATACG.

About this clone itself: Germline and junction disagree at one end, which may indicate a read error. The read finishes 3 residues shy of the CDR3 end, and the germline J gene is used to complete it. The gene calls are TRBV7-7 and TRBJ2-1; TRBD1 matches 11 bases. Germline lookup yields CDR1 SSHAT and CDR2 FNYEAQ (reference sequence). This CDR3 is 15 amino acids long. The sequenced CDR3 bases are TGTGCTAGCAGCTCGGGGACAGGGGGCTACAATGAG. It codes for CASSSGTGGYNE. The CDR3 in its entirety is CASSSGTGGYNEQFF. Full variable domain (remainder filled in from reference TRBV7-7 and TRBJ2-1): GAGVSQSPRYKVTKRGQDVTLRCDPISSHATLYWYQQALGQGPEFLTYFNYEAQPDKSGLPSDRFSAERPEGSISTLTIQRTEQRDSAMYRCASSSGTGGYNEQFFGPGTRLTVL.

Regarding this clone: The DNA ends 3 residues before the CDR3 does, and the rest of the CDR3 is filled in from the germline J gene. J is TRBJ1-2 and V is TRBV7-2; tentative D call: TRBD1 (5 bases). The CDR3 totals 15 residues. CDR1 SGHTA and CDR2 FQGNSA come from the germline V gene. Partial CDR3 DNA: TGTGCCAGCAGCTCGGGGACTAGCGGATTCTACGAC. Translated: CASSSGTSGFYD. The CDR3 as a whole reads CASSSGTSGFYDYTF.

The part of the CDR3 DNA that was read is TGCAGCGTCACAAGCGACAGGGGCGAG. Protein: CSVTSDRGE. The complete CDR3 sequence is CSVTSDRGEQYF. The rearrangement joins TRBV29-1 to TRBJ2-7; 8 positions agree with TRBD1. Sequencing ends 3 residues short of the CDR3 end; the germline J gene provides the rest. V lost 6 bases, J lost 6 bases, and 7 bases stayed unmatched. CDR3 length: 12 residues. Germline V gene data show CDR1 as SQVTM and CDR2 as ANQGSEA.

Concerning this clone itself: Sequencing ends 3 residues short of the CDR3 end; the germline J gene provides the rest. The chain employs TRBV20-1 and TRBJ2-1; TRBD2 agrees at 7 bases. The trim removed 0 bases at V and 6 bases at J, leaving 8 bases unmatched. The CDR3 is 15 residues long. Germline CDR1 DFQATT, CDR2 SNEGSKA (reference sequence). The CDR3 spells CSARDIAGTLNEQFF. The covered CDR3 bases are TGCAGTGCTAGAGATATAGCGGGTACCCTCAATGAG.

Worth noting for this clone: The read comes to an end 3 residues before the CDR3 does, leaving the germline J gene to fill in the end. V usage is TRBV2 and J usage is TRBJ1-4; perhaps TRBD1 as D (5 bases). The CDR3 runs 13 residues. Per the germline V gene, CDR1 is SNHLY and CDR2 is FYNNEI. CDR3 loop: CASSLNGANVLFF. The CDR3 bases that were read are TGTGCCAGCAGCCTTAATGGGGCCAACGTA.

As regards this clone: Read sequence stops 3 residues before the CDR3 end, and the germline J gene provides the missing end. V is TRBV7-9 and J is TRBJ1-1; D perhaps matches TRBD1 (6 bases). The length of the CDR3 is 12 residues. Looked up from germline, CDR1 is SEHNR and CDR2 is FQNEAQ (reference sequence). CDR3 loop: CASSLEQGEAFF. The DNA read from the CDR3 is TGTGCCAGCAGCTTAGAACAGGGAGAA.

Comments on this clone: The CDR3 extends 3 residues past the end of the read, so its final part is completed from the germline J gene. The V and J genes are TRBV19 and TRBJ2-2; tentatively, D is TRBD1 (5 bases). This CDR3 is built from 14 residues. The germline CDR1 and CDR2 sequences are LNHDA and SQIVND (reference sequence). V lost 4 bases to trimming and J lost 3 bases, with 9 bases between them. Partial CDR3 DNA: TGTGCCAGTAGTACAGACAGATACACCGGGGAG. Its protein is CASSTDRYTGE. The whole CDR3 protein is CASSTDRYTGELFF.

As concerns this clone: The sequenced fragment ends 3 residues before the CDR3 boundary, so the rest is inferred from the germline J gene. This chain uses TRBV13 with TRBJ2-7, with D perhaps matching TRBD2 (6 bases). Trimming took 5 bases from V and 6 from J, leaving 8 bases between them. The CDR3 loop spans 11 amino acids. Per the germline V gene, CDR1 is PRHDT and CDR2 is FYEKMQ (reference sequence). The CDR3 sequence is CASSLGGEQYF. The covered CDR3 bases are TGTGCCAGCAGCCTGGGGGGCGAG.

This clone is deemed medium-sized by its frequency. Coverage ceases 3 residues before the CDR3 finishes, and the germline J gene fills in the end. This CDR3 is also generated by other DNA sequences in the sample. The chain couples TRBV10-3 to TRBJ1-1; D not resolved. The CDR3 covers 13 residues. V was shortened by 6 bases and J by 0 bases, with 8 bases between the two germline ends. The germline V gene encodes CDR1 ENHRY and CDR2 SYGVKD. The CDR3 region is CAISAGLNTEAFF. Incomplete CDR3 DNA: TGTGCCATCAGCGCGGGCCTGAACACTGAA.

Of note for this clone: The CDR3 end is not reached by the read, which stops 3 residues before it; the germline J gene fills it in. V is TRBV20-1 and J is TRBJ1-1; D is possibly TRBD1 (5 bases). With 4 bases removed from V and 0 bases from J, the gap between germline ends came to 18 bases. The CDR3 extends over 16 amino acids. Germline lookup yields CDR1 DFQATT and CDR2 SNEGSKA (reference sequence). The DNA read from the CDR3 is TGCAGTGCTACGAGCCATACAGGCCTTCTGAACACTGAA. Its protein product is CSATSHTGLLNTE. The whole CDR3 is CSATSHTGLLNTEAFF.